Listed below are T cell receptor beta chains from one sample, sequenced in a study of shared clonotypes between healthy human individuals. Data came from immunoSEQ multiplex PCR; TCRdb stores just in-frame clones and leaves some out. The table includes fewer than 2.5 million clones, roughly 93% detected once. The sequenced material came from naive CD4+ T cells from PBMCs. The receptor set was obtained from a man in his late teens or twenties in good health. Some clones in this sample may be carry-over from other donors' samples. Each CDR3 is given with its conserved first and last residue. Fields, in order: V gene, J gene, clone size, D gene, CDR3 protein, CDR3 DNA. The D gene is left open where the match is weak. Not all rows give a size; the values are once, few, many and, for expanded clones, a class.

V gene: TRBV27
J gene: TRBJ2-6
clone size: NA
D gene: NA
CDR3 protein: CASSRPTAHSGANVLTF
CDR3 DNA: TGTGCCAGCAGTCGGCCTACAGCCCACTCTGGGGCCAACGTCCTGACTTTC

V gene: TRBV29-1
J gene: TRBJ2-5
clone size: NA
D gene: NA
CDR3 protein: CSVIHVEETQYF
CDR3 DNA: TGCAGCGTTATACACGTTGAAGAGACCCAGTACTTC

V gene: TRBV18
J gene: TRBJ2-7
clone size: once
D gene: TRBD1
CDR3 protein: CASSPGQGAAEQYF
CDR3 DNA: TGTGCCAGCTCACCAGGACAGGGGGCGGCCGAGCAGTACTTC

V gene: TRBV6-1
J gene: TRBJ2-7
clone size: NA
D gene: TRBD2
CDR3 protein: CASSEILGGSYEQYF
CDR3 DNA: TGTGCCAGCAGTGAAATTCTGGGGGGGTCCTACGAGCAGTACTTC

V gene: TRBV18
J gene: TRBJ2-1
clone size: NA
D gene: TRBD1
CDR3 protein: CASSPDRGGDEQFF
CDR3 DNA: TGTGCCAGCTCACCGGACAGGGGAGGGGATGAGCAGTTCTTC

V gene: TRBV11-2
J gene: TRBJ2-3
clone size: NA
D gene: NA
CDR3 protein: CASSLGGDTQYF
CDR3 DNA: TGTGCCAGCAGCCTCGGGGGAGATACGCAGTATTTT

V gene: TRBV19
J gene: TRBJ1-2
clone size: NA
D gene: TRBD1
CDR3 protein: CASSTRTGNGYGYTF
CDR3 DNA: TGTGCCAGTAGTACTCGGACAGGGAACGGCTATGGCTACACCTTC

V gene: TRBV7-9
J gene: TRBJ1-4
clone size: NA
D gene: NA
CDR3 protein: CASSAVRGIRNEKLFF
CDR3 DNA: TGTGCCAGCAGCGCCGTAAGGGGGATACGGAATGAAAAACTGTTTTTT

V gene: TRBV7-2
J gene: TRBJ2-1
clone size: NA
D gene: NA
CDR3 protein: CASSLGLPTYNEQFF
CDR3 DNA: TGTGCCAGCAGCTTGGGACTCCCGACCTACAATGAGCAGTTCTTC

V gene: TRBV7-8
J gene: TRBJ1-1
clone size: NA
D gene: TRBD1
CDR3 protein: CASSTRQGLSGTEAFF
CDR3 DNA: TGTGCCAGCAGCACCAGACAGGGTCTGTCGGGCACTGAAGCTTTCTTT

V gene: TRBV30
J gene: TRBJ1-1
clone size: NA
D gene: TRBD1
CDR3 protein: CAWTGGRFEAFF
CDR3 DNA: TGTGCCTGGACAGGGGGCCGCTTTGAAGCTTTCTTT

V gene: TRBV4-3
J gene: TRBJ1-1
clone size: NA
D gene: NA
CDR3 protein: CASSQDQGRRAFF
CDR3 DNA: TGCGCCAGCAGCCAAGATCAGGGGCGGCGGGCTTTCTTT

V gene: TRBV6-6
J gene: TRBJ2-3
clone size: NA
D gene: TRBD2
CDR3 protein: CASRKLAYSTDTQYF
CDR3 DNA: TGTGCCAGCAGGAAACTAGCGTACAGCACAGATACGCAGTATTTT

V gene: TRBV7-2
J gene: TRBJ1-2
clone size: NA
D gene: NA
CDR3 protein: CASAKVGQGRGGYTF
CDR3 DNA: TGTGCCAGCGCAAAAGTAGGGCAGGGCCGCGGTGGCTACACCTTC

V gene: TRBV19
J gene: TRBJ1-4
clone size: NA
D gene: TRBD1
CDR3 protein: CASSTGTAVEKLFF
CDR3 DNA: TGTGCCAGTAGTACCGGGACAGCGGTTGAAAAACTGTTTTTT

V gene: TRBV18
J gene: TRBJ1-3
clone size: NA
D gene: NA
CDR3 protein: CASSPTSGRSFSGNTIYF
CDR3 DNA: TGTGCCAGCTCACCAACTTCGGGACGTTCCTTCTCTGGAAACACCATATATTTT

V gene: TRBV6-1
J gene: TRBJ1-3
clone size: NA
D gene: NA
CDR3 protein: CASSEVVRSSGNTIYF
CDR3 DNA: TGTGCCAGCAGTGAAGTAGTCAGGAGCTCTGGAAACACCATATATTTT

V gene: TRBV11-1
J gene: TRBJ2-3
clone size: NA
D gene: TRBD2
CDR3 protein: CASSTGTRPDTQYF
CDR3 DNA: TGTGCCAGCAGCACGGGGACTAGACCAGATACGCAGTATTTT

V gene: TRBV5-1
J gene: TRBJ1-2
clone size: NA
D gene: NA
CDR3 protein: CASSLAWEHGYTF
CDR3 DNA: TGCGCCAGCAGCTTGGCGTGGGAGCATGGCTACACCTTC

V gene: TRBV15
J gene: TRBJ2-7
clone size: NA
D gene: TRBD1
CDR3 protein: CATSKDRGRYEQYF
CDR3 DNA: TGTGCCACCAGCAAGGACAGGGGGCGGTACGAGCAGTACTTC

V gene: TRBV20-1
J gene: TRBJ2-3
clone size: NA
D gene: TRBD2
CDR3 protein: CSALAGDTQYF
CDR3 DNA: TGCAGTGCTCTAGCGGGGGATACGCAGTATTTT

V gene: TRBV5-1
J gene: TRBJ2-2
clone size: NA
D gene: NA
CDR3 protein: CASSWGSDTGELFF
CDR3 DNA: TGCGCCAGCAGCTGGGGTAGCGACACCGGGGAGCTGTTTTTT

V gene: TRBV7-8
J gene: TRBJ1-5
clone size: NA
D gene: NA
CDR3 protein: CASHPWGGNQPQHF
CDR3 DNA: TGTGCCAGCCACCCCTGGGGGGGCAATCAGCCCCAGCATTTT

V gene: TRBV5-8
J gene: TRBJ2-7
clone size: NA
D gene: NA
CDR3 protein: CASSLPGPYEQYF
CDR3 DNA: TGTGCCAGCAGCTTACCAGGGCCCTACGAGCAGTACTTC

V gene: TRBV28
J gene: TRBJ2-1
clone size: NA
D gene: NA
CDR3 protein: CATQRARVYNEQFF
CDR3 DNA: TGTGCCACCCAGAGAGCCCGAGTCTACAATGAGCAGTTCTTC

V gene: TRBV27
J gene: TRBJ2-7
clone size: NA
D gene: NA
CDR3 protein: CASSPRTPSGEQYF
CDR3 DNA: TGTGCCAGCAGTCCTCGAACCCCCTCAGGGGAGCAGTACTTC